The 5 T cell receptor beta chains presented below share a single source sample, sequenced in a study of CD8+CD57+ T cells in acquired aplastic anemia. Profiling that covered TCR beta VDJ and CDR3 relied on genomic DNA as its template. Via MiXCR, TCRdb re-called the reads, giving one row per CDR3 protein. The repertoire consists of under 200,000 distinct CDR3 sequences, with less than 50% occurring once and the leading ten covering roughly 1.8%. Patients selected for sequencing had displayed CD8+CD57+ cell expansion by flow cytometry. The sample consisted of sorted CD4+, CD8+, or CD8+CD57+ T cells (not recorded which) from PBMCs. The receptors were gathered from a human donor with aplastic anemia.

The V gene is TRBV28, the J gene TRBJ1-2; a possible D gene is TRBD1 (5 bases). The CDR3 sequence is 19 residues long. Trimming shortened V by 2 bases and J by 2 bases, and 24 bases separated the two germline ends. The V gene's germline CDR1 is MDHEN and CDR2 SYDVKM. The CDR3 DNA reads as TGTGCCAGCAGTTTAACCGTGCATTTTGGGGCTGCTCTCAACTATGGCTACACCTTC. The encoded protein is CASSLTVHFGAALNYGYTF.

V is TRBV5-1 and J is TRBJ2-4, with D perhaps TRBD1 (6 bases). CDR1 SGHRS and CDR2 YFSETQ come from the germline V gene. CDR3 length: 14 residues. The V end lost 2 bases, the J end lost 4 bases, and 10 bases lay between the germline ends. CDR3 DNA sequence: TGCGCCAGCAGCTTAGGACAGACAAAAAACATTCAGTACTTC. This translates into CASSLGQTKNIQYF.

The gene calls are TRBV6-4 and TRBJ1-1, with 8 bases fitting TRBD1. The CDR3 has 14 residues. Germline V lookup: CDR1 MRHNA, CDR2 SNTAGT. V shed 2 bases, J shed 3 bases, and the junction held 2 bases outside the gene matches. The CDR3 DNA reads TGTGCCAGCAGTGACCCACAGGGGGACACTGAAGCTTTCTTT. It specifies CASSDPQGDTEAFF.

The chain employs TRBV19 and TRBJ1-1; D is unresolved. The CDR3 totals 14 residues. Between the trimmed V and J ends, which lost 5 bases and 5 bases, there was a span of 15 bases. The germline V gene encodes CDR1 LNHDA and CDR2 SQIVND (reference sequence). CDR3 DNA sequence: TGTGCCAGTAGTCTGCAGCAAGGCAGTACTGAAGCTTTCTTT. It codes for CASSLQQGSTEAFF. Full variable domain (outside the CDR3, taken from reference TRBV19 and TRBJ1-1): DGGITQSPKYLFRKEGQNVTLSCEQNLNHDAMYWYRQDPGQGLRLIYYSQIVNDFQKGDIAEGYSVSREKKESFPLTVTSAQKNPTAFYLCASSLQQGSTEAFFGQGTRLTVV.

The chain joins TRBV24-1 to TRBJ2-3; D is perhaps TRBD2 (5 bases). This CDR3 comprises 11 residues. Trimming shortened V by 6 bases and J by 7 bases, and 7 bases separated the two germline ends. Germline lookup yields CDR1 KGHDR and CDR2 SFDVKD. The CDR3 DNA reads as TGTGCCACCAGTACGGGATATACGCAGTATTTT. It codes for CATSTGYTQYF.